The 15 T cell receptor beta chains in this list originate from one sample, sequenced in a study of blood T cell repertoires in COVID-19 (dated by TCRdb to 2019 to 2021). The library was built by means of the immunoSEQ multiplex PCR assay. The clones in this table, taken by TCRdb from immuneACCESS, are in-frame only. Not every clone is retained; where verified, under half of the shortfall comes from an unresolved V gene, and the cause of the rest is unknown. This sample holds around 320,000 clones; 85% were observed only once. The top ten constitute just over 7% of the sample. The sequencing sample was made of peripheral blood. The receptors originated from a human donor in a cohort sampled during active COVID-19.

This clone was seen a single time. This chain uses TRBV19 with TRBJ1-5; TRBD1 matches at 7 bases. V was clipped by 10 bases and J by 5 bases; unmatched bases: 17. The germline V gene encodes CDR1 LNHDA and CDR2 SQIVND (reference sequence). This CDR3 spans 16 amino acids. CDR3 in amino acids: CATQKQGLSEYQPQHF. The CDR3 bases are TGTGCCACCCAAAAACAGGGGCTGTCGGAATATCAGCCCCAGCATTTT.

The chain recombines TRBV3-1 (or the pseudogene TRBV3-2) with TRBJ2-5; weak D call: TRBD2 (6 bases). The CDR3 extends over 16 amino acids. Trimming cost V 0 bases and J 5 bases, with 16 bases left between them. Germline assignment: CDR1 LGHDT and CDR2 YNNKEL (reference sequence). The CDR3 is CASSQEGRTKSETQYF. Here the CDR3 DNA reads TGTGCCAGCAGCCAAGAGGGGCGGACTAAGTCGGAGACCCAGTACTTC.

This clone was counted once. This chain links TRBV9 with TRBJ1-2; possible D gene TRBD1, 6 bases. In germline, CDR1 is SGDLS, CDR2 YYNGEE. V gave up 4 bases and J gave up 7 bases, with 14 bases separating them. This CDR3 is built from 13 residues. The DNA for the CDR3 is TGTGCCAGCAGCCTCCTGGGGGCGGGTGGCTACACCTTC. Its protein is CASSLLGAGGYTF. Combining the CDR3 with reference TRBV9 and TRBJ1-2 gives the whole variable domain DSGVTQTPKHLITATGQRVTLRCSPRSGDLSVYWYQQSLDQGLQFLIQYYNGEERAKGNILERFSAQQFPDLHSELNLSSLELGDSALYFCASSLLGAGGYTFGSGTRLTVV.

V and J are TRBV19 and TRBJ1-1; 10 bases map to TRBD1. Germline CDR1 is LNHDA and CDR2 is SQIVND (reference sequence). The junction had 5 bases not matched to a gene; V was cut back by 6 bases and J by 4 bases. The CDR3 consists of 14 residues. The CDR3 DNA follows: TGTGCCAGTAGCCGGACAGGGGGTTTCACTGAAGCTTTCTTT. It specifies CASSRTGGFTEAFF.

The chain employs TRBV3-1 (or the pseudogene TRBV3-2) and TRBJ1-5; D perhaps matches TRBD1 (6 bases). The CDR3 extends over 14 amino acids. Looked up from germline, CDR1 is LGHDT and CDR2 is YNNKEL (reference sequence). V lost 4 bases and J 4 bases, leaving 11 bases between the germline ends. The CDR3 loop reads CASSPKGGNQPQHF. CDR3 DNA: TGTGCCAGCAGCCCCAAGGGGGGGAATCAGCCCCAGCATTTT.

This chain uses TRBV13 with TRBJ2-5, with 12 bases matching TRBD2. CDR3 size: 14 residues. The V segment lost 5 bases and the J segment 5 bases; nucleotides outside the gene matches: 3. Germline V gene sequence: CDR1 PRHDT, CDR2 FYEKMQ (reference sequence). Here the CDR3 DNA reads TGTGCCAGCAGCGGGACTAGCGGGTTGGAGACCCAGTACTTC. This translates into CASSGTSGLETQYF.

This clone was observed a single time. The chain uses TRBV24-1 and TRBJ2-1; possible D gene TRBD1, 5 bases. V lost 3 bases, J lost 0 bases, and 14 bases lay in between. The CDR3 is made up of 17 amino acids. The germline gives CDR1 KGHDR, CDR2 SFDVKD. The CDR3, as DNA: TGTGCCACCAGTGATATAAGGGGCGCGAGCTCCTACAATGAGCAGTTCTTC. As protein: CATSDIRGASSYNEQFF.

This chain uses TRBV7-7 with TRBJ2-2, with a possible D match to TRBD2 (5 bases). The length of the CDR3 is 15 residues. Trimming left V 1 base short and J 2 bases short, with 8 bases between. Germline V lookup: CDR1 SSHAT, CDR2 FNYEAQ (reference sequence). CDR3 region: CASSLGPGNTGELFF. DNA for the CDR3: TGTGCCAGCAGCTTAGGACCGGGAAACACCGGGGAGCTGTTTTTT.

A few counts support this clone. The chain is built from TRBV7-2 and TRBJ2-7, with unresolved D. Germline V gene data show CDR1 as SGHTA and CDR2 as FQGNSA. The CDR3 loop spans 14 amino acids. Trimming cost V 2 bases and J 0 bases, with 8 bases left between them. This CDR3 is CASSLSPSSYEQYF. The CDR3 DNA reads as TGTGCCAGCAGCTTATCCCCGAGCTCCTACGAGCAGTACTTC.

The J gene is TRBJ1-6, the V gene TRBV7-8; 8 bases line up with TRBD1. The ends lost 6 bases at V and 0 bases at J; junction bases unmatched: 10. Germline V lookup: CDR1 SGHVS, CDR2 FQNEAQ. The CDR3 length is 18 residues. CDR3 loop: CASRQGASPSSYNSPLHF. The CDR3 nucleotides are TGTGCCAGCAGGCAGGGGGCTTCTCCGAGCTCCTATAATTCACCCCTCCACTTT.

J is TRBJ1-4 and V is TRBV25-1; a possible D gene is TRBD1 (5 bases). The CDR3 sequence is 16 residues long. Trimming stripped 0 bases from V and 7 bases from J, with 15 bases between. Germline loops: CDR1 MGHDK, CDR2 SYGVNS. The CDR3 here is CASSEYGGAGREKLFF. CDR3 DNA: TGTGCCAGCAGTGAATATGGAGGGGCCGGGCGTGAAAAACTGTTTTTT.

This rearrangement joins TRBV7-9 to TRBJ1-6; 7 bases fit TRBD1. CDR1 and CDR2 from the germline V gene are SEHNR and FQNEAQ (reference sequence). Unmatched junction bases numbered 13, after V lost 7 bases and J lost 7 bases. The length of the CDR3 is 16 residues. The CDR3 bases are TGTGCCAGCAACTTGTCCGGGACAGAAAGGAATTCACCCCTCCACTTT. Amino acids: CASNLSGTERNSPLHF.

The rearrangement links TRBV5-4 to TRBJ1-4, with TRBD1 identical over 8 bases. Trimming took 5 bases from V and 3 from J; bases not matched to a gene: 3. The CDR3 sequence is 14 residues long. Germline V gene sequence: CDR1 SGHNT, CDR2 YYREEE (reference sequence). CDR3 nucleotides: TGTGCCAGCAGACAGACAGGGGCTAATGAAAAACTGTTTTTT. This sequence encodes CASRQTGANEKLFF.

This clone was counted between two and nine times. The chain is built from TRBV7-9 and TRBJ1-5; D unresolved. Germline V gene lookup returns CDR1 SEHNR and CDR2 FQNEAQ (reference sequence). V was trimmed by 8 bases and J by 4 bases, leaving 9 bases between them. CDR3 length equals 12 residues. DNA of the CDR3: TGTGCCAGCTCGGCACAGAATCAGCCCCAGCATTTT. Translation gives CASSAQNQPQHF.

This chain links TRBV2 with TRBJ1-4, with D perhaps matching TRBD1 (5 bases). Trimming removed 6 bases from V and 10 bases from J, with 12 bases in between. Germline CDR1 is SNHLY and CDR2 is FYNNEI. The CDR3 has 12 residues. The chain's CDR3 is CASSGGVGKLFF. The CDR3 region has the DNA TGTGCCAGCAGCGGGGGGGTAGGAAAACTGTTTTTT.